This is a list of T cell receptor beta chains from one sample in a study of T cell responses to AZD1222 COVID-19 vaccine. Only in-frame clones appear in the TCRdb table, and some are missing; sequencing was by immunoSEQ multiplex PCR. The data contain roughly 70,000 clones, about 90% of them singletons. The source material was peripheral blood, sampled 28 days after the second dose of the MenACWY control vaccine. These receptors all come from an adult who received the MenACWY meningococcal vaccine as a control. CDR3s leave out the opening cysteine and the closing phenylalanine or tryptophan.

V gene	J gene	CDR3 protein
TRBV24-1	TRBJ2-1	ATSDSGLAGGDEQF
TRBV2	TRBJ2-2	ASSRTVLNTGELF
TRBV2	TRBJ2-7	ASNGQVGYEQY
TRBV5-8	TRBJ1-5	ASSLGPSVGQPQH
TRBV14	TRBJ2-7	ASSQSRVEQY
TRBV28	TRBJ2-5	ASSFTQGLETQY
TRBV11-3	TRBJ1-2	AGRRGIYGYT
TRBV27	TRBJ2-5	ASSLRGETQY
TRBV11-2	TRBJ2-7	ASSLDPMGRNEQY
TRBV14	TRBJ2-7	PLRRLVLRSEQY
TRBV6-7	TRBJ1-1	AITGTVEAF
TRBV4-1	TRBJ2-3	ASRLSPGQGTDTQY
TRBV7-7	TRBJ2-1	ASSTGTSGNNEQF
TRBV9	TRBJ1-2	ASSAGTGLYGYT
TRBV28	TRBJ1-1	ASSPIPQGTANTEAF
TRBV19	TRBJ1-5	ASSIQAGDQPQH
TRBV12-3/TRBV12-4	TRBJ2-1	ASSLSTGEQF
TRBV28	TRBJ1-1	ASRAAPGQGLYSTEAF
TRBV29-1	TRBJ1-2	SVRGVEGEEGYT
TRBV28	TRBJ1-1	ASSLNRVGTEAF
TRBV9	TRBJ2-7	ASSVWDTSEQY
TRBV10-2	TRBJ1-2	ASKDRPFYGYT
TRBV13	TRBJ2-1	ASSLRTDRYNEQF
TRBV11-2	TRBJ1-3	ASSPPGPGGYGNTIY
TRBV7-9	TRBJ2-3	ASSLEGGTDTQY
TRBV7-9	TRBJ2-3	ASSLAAGTVTDTQY
TRBV11-1	TRBJ2-2	ASSLALGFTGELF
TRBV5-1	TRBJ1-1	ASSSGQGGTEAF
TRBV16	TRBJ2-1	ASSQSKTSGRTSSYNEQF
TRBV28	TRBJ2-7	ASSLSLAGGKEQY
TRBV6-6	TRBJ2-3	ASNGGWVTDTQY
TRBV10-3	TRBJ1-2	AISHDLSTAYGYT